Below are 18 T cell receptor beta chains sequenced from a single sample in a study of identical twins. TCRdb recomputed calls from the 5' RACE reads with MiXCR, one row per CDR3 protein. The sample lists 500,000 to 600,000 distinct CDR3 sequences, around 20% occurring once. A further study also used this sample, focusing on T cells expressing NK-cell markers.

Sequenced input: CD4+ T cells sorted from blood. These receptors all stem from a young woman in good health.

The chain links TRBV5-1 to TRBJ2-2, with D tentatively TRBD1 (5 bases). Germline values: CDR1 SGHRS, CDR2 YFSETQ. The CDR3 runs 15 residues. The germline V and J ends were trimmed by 0 bases and 7 bases, with 13 bases remaining between them. The CDR3 here is CASSLETARSGELFF. CDR3 sequence (DNA): TGCGCCAGCAGCTTGGAGACAGCCCGCAGCGGGGAGCTGTTTTTT.

The chain has TRBV10-3 and TRBJ2-5, with D unresolved. With 2 bases removed from V and 2 bases from J, the gap between germline ends came to 9 bases. In germline, CDR1 is ENHRY, CDR2 SYGVKD. The CDR3 contains 14 residues. The CDR3 nucleotides read TGTGCCATCAGTGAGAGGAGCTCGCAAGAGACCCAGTACTTC. It codes for CAISERSSQETQYF.

The table lists this clonotype with a few counts. This chain joins TRBV5-6 and TRBJ2-7, with unresolved D. This CDR3 is built from 14 residues. The V and J ends lost 2 bases and 1 base respectively, with 10 bases between them. Germline V gene sequence: CDR1 SGHDT, CDR2 YYEEEE. The CDR3 DNA follows: TGTGCCAGCAGCTTTGTTGGGGTATCCTACGAGCAGTACTTC. Encoded protein: CASSFVGVSYEQYF.

This clonotype was picked up many times. The V call is TRBV9, the J call TRBJ2-3, with D possibly TRBD2 on 6 matching bases. V was clipped by 4 bases and J by 1 base, with 16 bases between them. Germline loops: CDR1 SGDLS, CDR2 YYNGEE. CDR3 length equals 16 residues. The CDR3 is CASSPPDSSGTDTQYF. In nucleotides, the CDR3 is TGTGCCAGCAGCCCGCCGGATTCTAGCGGCACAGATACGCAGTATTTT.

The V gene is TRBV6-1, the J gene TRBJ1-1, with D unclear. V gave up 2 bases and J gave up 4 bases, with 11 bases separating them. Germline CDR1 MNHNS, CDR2 SASEGT. This CDR3 region has 14 residues. The CDR3 bases are TGTGCCAGCAGTGAAAGATCCCCGCGCACTGAAGCTTTCTTT. Translating it yields CASSERSPRTEAFF.

This chain connects TRBV4-1 to TRBJ2-3; 8 bases are a match to TRBD1. Germline assignment: CDR1 MGHRA and CDR2 YSYEKL. The ends lost 11 bases at V and 0 bases at J; junction bases unmatched: 7. CDR3 size: 14 residues. The CDR3 DNA is TGCGCCGGGGGGACAGGAATGAGCACAGATACGCAGTATTTT. Translation: CAGGTGMSTDTQYF.

This clonotype was counted between two and nine times. V gene TRBV3-1 combines with J gene TRBJ1-2; TRBD1 is a possible D gene (6 bases). Trimming cost V 0 bases and J 8 bases, with 19 bases left between them. This CDR3 comprises 16 residues. The germline CDR1 and CDR2 sequences are LGHDT and YNNKEL (reference sequence). CDR3 in DNA: TGTGCCAGCAGCCAAGATTGGTGGCAGGGGAGTCAAGGCTACACCTTC. It encodes CASSQDWWQGSQGYTF.

The chain uses TRBV20-1 and TRBJ2-1; D remains unclear. The germline V and J ends were trimmed by 7 bases and 0 bases, with 7 bases remaining between them. The CDR3 consists of 12 residues. CDR1 is DFQATT, CDR2 SNEGSKA, per germline (reference sequence). This CDR3 is CSGRHSYNEQFF. CDR3 DNA: TGCAGTGGGAGACACTCCTACAATGAGCAGTTCTTC.

The rearrangement uses TRBV29-1 and TRBJ2-1; the D gene could be TRBD1 or TRBD2 (5 bases each). Germline V gives CDR1 SQVTM, CDR2 ANQGSEA. The CDR3 spans 11 residues. The ends were cut back, 7 bases at V and 7 bases at J, with 11 bases in the middle. Here the CDR3 DNA reads TGCAGCGGAACTAGGGGAAATGAGCAGTTCTTC. Protein: CSGTRGNEQFF.

This clonotype was detected only a few times. The chain is built from TRBV12-3 or TRBV12-4 and TRBJ2-2, with D perhaps TRBD1 (5 bases). The CDR3 is 16 amino acids. Trimming stripped 6 bases from V and 4 bases from J, with 18 bases between. The CDR3 nucleotides are TGTGCCAGCAGCCCCTGGGCAGGGAAGGGCACCGGGGAGCTGTTTTTT. Translated: CASSPWAGKGTGELFF.

Only a few counts were recorded for this clonotype. The V and J genes are TRBV10-3 and TRBJ1-1, with D perhaps matching TRBD1 (5 bases). CDR1 and CDR2 (germline): ENHRY, SYGVKD. CDR3 length: 14 amino acids. V gave up 7 bases and J gave up 6 bases, with 18 bases separating them. CDR3 coding DNA: TGTGCCATCATGAGTGGGACGGGTAGCCCTGAAGCTTTCTTT. Encoded protein: CAIMSGTGSPEAFF.

J is TRBJ2-6 and V is TRBV11-2, with a weak D call TRBD1 (5 bases). V was clipped by 5 bases and J by 0 bases, with 20 bases between them. Germline V CDR1 and CDR2: SGHAT, FQNNGV. CDR3 length: 19 amino acids. The CDR3 DNA sequence: TGTGCCAGCAGCCTCACAGGATCTCTGATTGCCTCTGGGGCCAACGTCCTGACTTTC. Encoded protein: CASSLTGSLIASGANVLTF.

The chain links TRBV12-3 or TRBV12-4 to TRBJ2-1, with D uncertain. The CDR3 consists of 9 residues. Between the trimmed V and J ends, which lost 5 bases and 10 bases, there was a span of 3 bases. The DNA of the CDR3 is TGTGCCAGCAGTAGGGAGCAGTTCTTC. As protein: CASSREQFF.

The CDR3 nucleotides read TGCGCCAGCAGCTCTGGGGGTATCTCTGGGGCCAACGTCCTGACTTTC. Encoded protein: CASSSGGISGANVLTF. The chain carries TRBV5-1 and TRBJ2-6, with D possibly being TRBD1 or TRBD2 (5 bases each). This CDR3 spans 16 amino acids. Germline V lookup: CDR1 SGHRS, CDR2 YFSETQ. V dropped 3 bases and J dropped 0 bases, with 10 bases sitting between them. The variable domain in full, with the rest retrieved from reference TRBV5-1 and TRBJ2-6, is KAGVTQTPRYLIKTRGQQVTLSCSPISGHRSVSWYQQTPGQGLQFLFEYFSETQRNKGNFPGRFSGRQFSNSRSEMNVSTLELGDSALYLCASSSGGISGANVLTFGAGSRLTVL.

This clonotype came up a few times. This chain uses TRBV5-1 with TRBJ1-1; D is possibly TRBD1 (5 bases). This CDR3 region has 15 residues. The germline gives CDR1 SGHRS, CDR2 YFSETQ. Trimming pared 4 bases from V and 3 bases from J, leaving 16 bases between. The DNA of the CDR3 is TGCGCCAGCAGCCCACGGGAGGGGAGGGACACTGAAGCTTTCTTT. As protein: CASSPREGRDTEAFF.

This clonotype appeared many times. J is TRBJ2-5 and V is TRBV25-1, with 11 bases lining up with TRBD2. The germline V gene has CDR1 MGHDK and CDR2 SYGVNS. The V and J ends lost 9 bases and 2 bases, in that order; junction bases with no gene match: 8. The CDR3 runs to 15 residues. The CDR3, as DNA: TGTGCCAGAAAGGGACTAGCGGAGGGACAAGAGACCCAGTACTTC. It is translated as CARKGLAEGQETQYF.

The V gene is TRBV18, the J gene TRBJ2-1; perhaps TRBD1 as D (6 bases). Trimming left V 5 bases short and J 1 base short, with 9 bases between. This CDR3 spans 14 amino acids. Germline values: CDR1 KGHSH, CDR2 LQKENI. The CDR3 region has the DNA TGTGCCAGCTCAGCCGACAGGTCCTACAATGAGCAGTTCTTC. Translating it yields CASSADRSYNEQFF.

The J gene is TRBJ2-1, the V gene TRBV5-5, with D unclear. CDR3 length equals 12 residues. V was trimmed by 4 bases and J by 12 bases, leaving 14 bases between them. Germline-derived CDR1 and CDR2 are SGHKS and YYEKEE (reference sequence). In DNA form, the CDR3 reads TGTGCCAGCAGCGACCGCAACGCTGGGCAGTTCTTC. This encodes CASSDRNAGQFF.